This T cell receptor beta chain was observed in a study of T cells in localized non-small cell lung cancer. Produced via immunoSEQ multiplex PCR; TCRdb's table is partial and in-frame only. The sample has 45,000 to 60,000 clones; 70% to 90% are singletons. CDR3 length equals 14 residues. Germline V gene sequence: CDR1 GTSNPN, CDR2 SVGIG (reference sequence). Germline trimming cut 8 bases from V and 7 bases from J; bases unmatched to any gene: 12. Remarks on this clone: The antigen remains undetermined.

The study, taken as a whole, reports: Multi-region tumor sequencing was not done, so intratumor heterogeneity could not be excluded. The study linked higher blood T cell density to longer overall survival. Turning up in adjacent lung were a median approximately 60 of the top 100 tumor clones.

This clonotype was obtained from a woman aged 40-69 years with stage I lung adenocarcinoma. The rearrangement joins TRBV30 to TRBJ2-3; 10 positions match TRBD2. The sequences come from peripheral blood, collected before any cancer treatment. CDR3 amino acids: CARLERGGQYTQYF. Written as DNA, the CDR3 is TGTGCCCGGTTAGAGCGGGGGGGCCAATATACGCAGTATTTT.